Each of the 10 T cell receptor beta chains below was sequenced from the same sample in a study of blood T cells in healthy people across ages. A second PCR of 7 to 11 cycles used a sample-barcoded 5' primer and a J-beta primer mix. One entry per CDR3 protein, called by TCRdb with MiXCR from the 5' RACE reads. The sample holds roughly 2 million distinct CDR3 sequences; just under 50% are singletons and the top ten take less than 2.5%. Material for sequencing was blood. The source of these receptors is a woman in her 40s in good health.

The chain is built from TRBV3-1 and TRBJ2-1, with a possible D match to TRBD1 (7 bases). The CDR3 contains 16 residues. Germline CDR1 and CDR2: LGHDT and YNNKEL (reference sequence). V was trimmed by 5 bases and J by 2 bases, leaving 16 bases between them. The CDR3 spells CASSYRQGLAYNEQFF. The CDR3 DNA follows: TGTGCCAGCAGCTACCGACAGGGACTGGCCTACAATGAGCAGTTCTTC.

This clonotype has only a few counts. J is TRBJ2-1 and V is TRBV7-9, with D uncertain. Between the trimmed V and J ends, which lost 0 bases and 5 bases, there was a span of 8 bases. The V gene's germline CDR1 is SEHNR and CDR2 FQNEAQ (reference sequence). This CDR3 has 14 amino acids. CDR3 amino acids: CASSLAQTDNEQFF. The CDR3, as DNA: TGTGCCAGCAGCTTAGCCCAGACGGACAATGAGCAGTTCTTC.

The J gene is TRBJ2-1, the V gene TRBV6-1, with 10 bases matching TRBD2. Trimming cost V 10 bases and J 3 bases; bases outside gene matches: 12. This CDR3 has 16 amino acids. Germline CDR1 MNHNS, CDR2 SASEGT. The DNA for the CDR3 is TGTGCCACGAGAGGGTCCGGGACTAGCGACTACAATGAGCAGTTCTTC. Translating gives CATRGSGTSDYNEQFF.

The chain recombines TRBV7-2 with TRBJ2-7; D gene unclear. V dropped 5 bases and J dropped 6 bases, with 17 bases sitting between them. This CDR3 contains 14 residues. Germline-derived CDR1 and CDR2 are SGHTA and FQGNSA. DNA for the CDR3: TGTGCCAGCAGCCCCGCGCCAAATATACTCGAGCAGTACTTC. It is translated as CASSPAPNILEQYF.

This chain connects TRBV7-9 to TRBJ1-2; D is uncertain. In germline, CDR1 is SEHNR, CDR2 FQNEAQ (reference sequence). This CDR3 spans 15 amino acids. V was clipped by 5 bases and J by 2 bases, with 15 bases between them. CDR3 DNA sequence: TGTGCCAGCAGCCCAAGGACGCTCGGGAACTATGGCTACACCTTC. Translation gives CASSPRTLGNYGYTF.

V usage is TRBV28 and J usage is TRBJ1-2; D possibly corresponds to TRBD1 (6 bases). V lost 10 bases to trimming and J lost 13 bases, with 28 bases between them. Germline CDR1 reads MDHEN; CDR2 reads SYDVKM. The CDR3 length is 14 residues. This chain's CDR3 is CATRAWTADSISTF. CDR3 DNA sequence: TGTGCCACCCGAGCCTGGACAGCCGATTCGATTTCCACCTTC.

The table lists this clonotype with a few counts. The V call is TRBV4-3, the J call TRBJ2-3, with 13 bases matching TRBD2. Trimming at V came to 0 bases and at J to 7 bases, leaving 4 bases not matched to a gene. The germline CDR1 and CDR2 sequences are LGHNA and YSLEER. The CDR3 contains 16 residues. DNA for the CDR3: TGCGCCAGCAGCCAAGACGGGACTAGCGGGGTAAATACGCAGTATTTT. The encoded protein is CASSQDGTSGVNTQYF.

This rearrangement joins TRBV7-9 to TRBJ2-5; D is undetermined. The CDR3 sequence is 14 residues long. Germline values: CDR1 SEHNR, CDR2 FQNEAQ (reference sequence). V lost 2 bases and J 5 bases, leaving 12 bases between the germline ends. The chain's CDR3 is CASSLPTRLETQYF. CDR3 in DNA: TGTGCCAGCAGCTTACCGACACGATTGGAGACCCAGTACTTC.

The chain couples TRBV25-1 to TRBJ2-4, with D uncertain. The J call may be faulty, since TRBJ2-5 better matches the DNA end. Germline V gives CDR1 MGHDK, CDR2 SYGVNS. The CDR3 runs 16 residues. The CDR3: CASSEWRSLQQETQYF. The CDR3 nucleotides read TGTGCCAGCAGTGAATGGCGGTCACTACAACAAGAGACCCAGTACTTC.

This chain joins TRBV13 and TRBJ1-2; tentatively, D is TRBD1 (6 bases). Germline V gives CDR1 PRHDT, CDR2 FYEKMQ (reference sequence). The CDR3 sequence is 17 residues long. V shed 5 bases and J shed 4 bases, with 23 bases lying between them. CDR3 residues: CASSPPGQKYGSYGYTF. CDR3 DNA sequence: TGTGCCAGCAGCCCACCTGGACAGAAGTATGGTAGCTATGGCTACACCTTC.